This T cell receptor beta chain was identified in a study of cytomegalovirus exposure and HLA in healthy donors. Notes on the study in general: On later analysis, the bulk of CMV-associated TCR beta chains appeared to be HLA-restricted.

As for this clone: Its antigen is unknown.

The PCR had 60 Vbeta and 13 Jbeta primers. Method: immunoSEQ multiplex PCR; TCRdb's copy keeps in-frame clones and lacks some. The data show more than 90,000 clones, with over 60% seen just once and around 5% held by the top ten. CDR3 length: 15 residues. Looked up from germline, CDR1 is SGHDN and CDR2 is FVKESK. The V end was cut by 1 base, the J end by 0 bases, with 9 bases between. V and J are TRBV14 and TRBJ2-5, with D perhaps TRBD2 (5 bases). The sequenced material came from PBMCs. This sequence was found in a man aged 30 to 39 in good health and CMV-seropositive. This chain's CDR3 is CASSQGRRDQETQYF. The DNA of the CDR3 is TGTGCCAGCAGCCAAGGACGGCGGGACCAAGAGACCCAGTACTTC.